This T cell receptor beta chain derives from a study of blood T cell repertoires in COVID-19. Study overall: Collection of acute and convalescent COVID-19 samples took place in the United States, Italy and Spain. In each case, the material was cDNA or gDNA derived from T cells, B-cell-depleted T cells, or PBMCs.

In the source study's methods: Reference gene primer amplification in the assay estimated nucleated cell counts. Measured with immunoSEQ multiplex PCR; TCRdb has only the in-frame clones, and not every one. The D gene and trimming were derived from the DNA, and the V and J assignments and clone size from that table. The profile shows about 70,000 clones, around nine tenths of them singletons. Germline V gene data show CDR1 as MGHRA and CDR2 as YSYEKL. Trimming took off 3 bases at V and 1 base at J, with 12 bases between the two ends. The CDR3 sequence is 15 residues long. The sequenced material came from peripheral blood. The rearrangement links TRBV4-1 to TRBJ1-1; no reliable D call. This TCR was recovered from a human donor in a cohort sampled during active COVID-19. The CDR3 loop is CASSQGGSGNTEAFF. CDR3 DNA: TGCGCCAGCAGCCAGGGAGGGAGTGGGAACACTGAAGCTTTCTTT.